Included here is one T cell receptor beta chain sequence, with context. The RNA, about 0.45 to 1 ug, was put through reverse transcription using random hexamers. TCRdb called the immunoSEQ multiplex PCR reads again in MiXCR, with one record for every CDR3 protein. The table lists hundreds of thousands of distinct CDR3 sequences, 75% to 90% of them singletons. From blood CD8+ and CD4+ T cells, TCR beta sequences were generated. Negative isolation yielded CD8+ and CD4+ T cells; FACS enriched TEMRA cells. The record originates from a study of CD8 T cells in Susac syndrome. This sequence was found in a human donor with multiple sclerosis. Material for sequencing was CD8+ T cells from PBMCs.

The CDR3 here is CASSEGSLGQYF. The CDR3, as DNA: TGTGCCAGCAGTGAAGGATCCCTGGGCCAGTATTTT. The chain recombines TRBV2 with TRBJ2-3; the D is unclear. V was pared by 1 base and J by 12 bases, with 11 bases between. Germline loops: CDR1 SNHLY, CDR2 FYNNEI. CDR3 length equals 12 residues.